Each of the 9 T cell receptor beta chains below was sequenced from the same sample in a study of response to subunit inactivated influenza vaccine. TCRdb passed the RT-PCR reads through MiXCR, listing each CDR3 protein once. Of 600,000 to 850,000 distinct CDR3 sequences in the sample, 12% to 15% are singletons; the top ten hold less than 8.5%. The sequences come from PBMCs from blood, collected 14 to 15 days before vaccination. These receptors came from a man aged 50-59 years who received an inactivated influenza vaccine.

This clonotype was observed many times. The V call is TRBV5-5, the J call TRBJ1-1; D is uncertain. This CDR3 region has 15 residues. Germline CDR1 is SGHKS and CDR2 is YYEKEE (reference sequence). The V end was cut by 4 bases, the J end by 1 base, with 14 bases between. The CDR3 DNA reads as TGTGCCAGCAGCCGTCCTTACCCCGGGAACACTGAAGCTTTCTTT. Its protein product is CASSRPYPGNTEAFF. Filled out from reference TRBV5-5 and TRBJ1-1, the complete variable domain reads DAGVTQSPTHLIKTRGQQVTLRCSPISGHKSVSWYQQVLGQGPQFIFQYYEKEERGRGNFPDRFSARQFPNYSSELNVNALLLGDSALYLCASSRPYPGNTEAFFGQGTRLTVV.

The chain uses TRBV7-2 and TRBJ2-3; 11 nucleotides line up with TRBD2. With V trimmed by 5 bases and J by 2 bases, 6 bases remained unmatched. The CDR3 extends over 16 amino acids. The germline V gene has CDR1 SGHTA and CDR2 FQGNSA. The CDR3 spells CASSQGGLAATDTQYF. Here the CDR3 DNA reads TGTGCCAGCAGCCAGGGGGGACTAGCGGCCACAGATACGCAGTATTTT.

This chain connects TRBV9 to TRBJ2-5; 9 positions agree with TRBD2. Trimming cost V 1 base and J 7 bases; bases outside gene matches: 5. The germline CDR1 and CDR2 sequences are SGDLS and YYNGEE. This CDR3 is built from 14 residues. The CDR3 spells CASSVQAGGLTQYF. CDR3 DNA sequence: TGTGCCAGCAGCGTACAGGCGGGGGGGTTGACCCAGTACTTC.

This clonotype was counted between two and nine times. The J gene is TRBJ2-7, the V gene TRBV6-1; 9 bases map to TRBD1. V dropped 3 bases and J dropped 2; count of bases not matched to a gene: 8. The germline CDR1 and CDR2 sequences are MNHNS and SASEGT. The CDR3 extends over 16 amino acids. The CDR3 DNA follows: TGTGCCAGCAGTGATGCGGGGACAGGGAAAGCCTACGAGCAGTACTTC. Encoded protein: CASSDAGTGKAYEQYF.

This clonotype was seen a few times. For the CDR3, the DNA is TGTGCCAGCACCGGTAACCCAACCGGGACAGGGCCTTCACCCCTCCACTTT. This sequence encodes CASTGNPTGTGPSPLHF. V usage is TRBV27 and J usage is TRBJ1-6; 9 bases are shared with TRBD1. This CDR3 region has 17 residues. CDR1 is MNHEY and CDR2 is SMNVEV in the germline V gene (reference sequence). After removal of 7 bases from V and 9 bases from J, the junction contained 16 bases not matched to a gene.

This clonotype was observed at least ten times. CDR3 loop: CASSWDTRGGTEAFF. CDR3 nucleotides: TGCGCCAGCAGCTGGGACACCCGCGGTGGTACTGAAGCTTTCTTT. This sequence joins TRBV5-1 and TRBJ1-1, with D possibly TRBD1 on 6 matching bases. The V gene lost 3 bases and the J gene lost 5 bases, with 17 bases spanning the gap. The CDR3 is made up of 15 amino acids. Germline CDR1 and CDR2: SGHRS and YFSETQ.

CDR3 in amino acids: CASSQGHSSYNEQFF. For the CDR3, the DNA is TGCGCCAGCAGCCAAGGGCACAGCTCCTACAATGAGCAGTTCTTC. The V call is TRBV4-1, the J call TRBJ2-1; D gene ambiguous. Germline-derived CDR1 and CDR2 are MGHRA and YSYEKL. V lost 1 base, J lost 0 bases, and 7 bases lay in between. This CDR3 has 15 amino acids.

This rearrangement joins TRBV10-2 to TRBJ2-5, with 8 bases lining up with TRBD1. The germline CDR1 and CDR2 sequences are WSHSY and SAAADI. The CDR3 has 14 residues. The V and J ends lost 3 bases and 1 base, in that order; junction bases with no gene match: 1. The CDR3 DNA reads TGCGCCAGCAGTGATACAGGGGGCCAAGAGACCCAGTACTTC. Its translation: CASSDTGGQETQYF.

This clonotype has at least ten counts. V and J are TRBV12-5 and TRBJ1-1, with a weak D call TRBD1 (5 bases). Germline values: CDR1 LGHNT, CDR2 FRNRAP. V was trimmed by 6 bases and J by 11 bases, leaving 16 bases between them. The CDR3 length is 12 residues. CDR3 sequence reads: CASGGDGNWAFF. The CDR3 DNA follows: TGTGCTAGTGGGGGGGACGGAAACTGGGCTTTCTTT.